Sequencing of this T cell receptor beta chain was carried out in a study of control samples from healthy donors and cancer patients. This CDR3 spans 16 amino acids. Germline V gene data show CDR1 as SGHRS and CDR2 as YFSETQ. Germline trimming cut 0 bases from V and 1 base from J; bases unmatched to any gene: 6. Libraries were prepared by immunoSEQ multiplex PCR; TCRdb keeps only in-frame clonotypes and omits some of them. Among some 120,000 clones, approximately 94% were seen once, and the ten largest hold about 1.7%. The chain links TRBV5-1 to TRBJ2-5; 7 positions agree with TRBD2. The receptor's source is a man aged 50 to 59 with head and neck cancer. The sample was PBMCs. The DNA of the CDR3 is TGCGCCAGCAGCTTGGTGGCTAGCGGATCCCAAGAGACCCAGTACTTC. Protein: CASSLVASGSQETQYF.